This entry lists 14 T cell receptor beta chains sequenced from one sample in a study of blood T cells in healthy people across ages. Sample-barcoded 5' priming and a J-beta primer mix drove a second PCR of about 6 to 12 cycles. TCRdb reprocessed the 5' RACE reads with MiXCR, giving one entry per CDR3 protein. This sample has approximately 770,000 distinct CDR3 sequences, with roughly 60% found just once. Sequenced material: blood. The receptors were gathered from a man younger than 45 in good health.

The CDR3 DNA is TGCAGCGTTGAACCACAGGGGTCCGGCACTGAAGCTTTCTTT. Protein sequence: CSVEPQGSGTEAFF. The chain uses TRBV29-1 and TRBJ1-1, with 7 nucleotides matching TRBD1. Germline V CDR1 and CDR2: SQVTM, ANQGSEA. The CDR3 extends over 14 amino acids. Trimming at V came to 2 bases and at J to 4 bases, leaving 7 bases not matched to a gene.

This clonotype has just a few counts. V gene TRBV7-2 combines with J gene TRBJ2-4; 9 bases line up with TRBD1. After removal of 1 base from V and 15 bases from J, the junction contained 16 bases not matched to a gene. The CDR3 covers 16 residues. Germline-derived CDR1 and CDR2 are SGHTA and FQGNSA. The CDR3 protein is CASSLERPGTGNGGYF. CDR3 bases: TGTGCCAGCAGCTTAGAGCGTCCCGGGACAGGGAATGGGGGGTACTTC.

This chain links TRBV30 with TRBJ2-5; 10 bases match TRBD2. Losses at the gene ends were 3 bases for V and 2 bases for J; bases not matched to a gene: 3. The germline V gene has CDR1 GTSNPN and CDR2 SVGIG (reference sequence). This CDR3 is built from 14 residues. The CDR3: CAWRASGGQETQYF. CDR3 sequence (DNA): TGTGCCTGGAGGGCTAGCGGGGGTCAAGAGACCCAGTACTTC.

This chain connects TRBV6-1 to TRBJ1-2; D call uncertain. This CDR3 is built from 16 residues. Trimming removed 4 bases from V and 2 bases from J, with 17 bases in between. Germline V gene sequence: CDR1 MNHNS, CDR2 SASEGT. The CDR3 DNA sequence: TGTGCCAGCAGTGGCCGGACGGTTGGATCGAACTATGGCTACACCTTC. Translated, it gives CASSGRTVGSNYGYTF.

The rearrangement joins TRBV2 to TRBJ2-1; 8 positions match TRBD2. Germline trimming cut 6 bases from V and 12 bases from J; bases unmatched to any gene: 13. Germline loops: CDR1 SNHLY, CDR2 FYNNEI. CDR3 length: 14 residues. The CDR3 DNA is TGTGCCAGCAGCGCAGTCAAGGCGGGGGGTGGGCAGTTCTTC. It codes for CASSAVKAGGGQFF. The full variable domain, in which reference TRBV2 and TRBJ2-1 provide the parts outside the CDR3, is EPEVTQTPSHQVTQMGQEVILRCVPISNHLYFYWYRQILGQKVEFLVSFYNNEISEKSEIFDDQFSVERPDGSNFTLKIRSTKLEDSAMYFCASSAVKAGGGQFFGPGTRLTVL.

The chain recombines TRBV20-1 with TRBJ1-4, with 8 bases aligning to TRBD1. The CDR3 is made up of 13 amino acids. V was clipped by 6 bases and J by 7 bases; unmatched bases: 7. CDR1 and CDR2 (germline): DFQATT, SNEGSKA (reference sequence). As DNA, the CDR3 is TGCAGTGCCCGCCGGGGGACAGGTGAAAAACTGTTTTTT. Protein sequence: CSARRGTGEKLFF.

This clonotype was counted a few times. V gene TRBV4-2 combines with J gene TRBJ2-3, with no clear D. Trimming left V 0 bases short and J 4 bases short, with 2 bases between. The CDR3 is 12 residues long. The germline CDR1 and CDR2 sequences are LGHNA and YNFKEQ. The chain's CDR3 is CASSQESDTQYF. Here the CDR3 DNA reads TGTGCCAGCAGCCAAGAGTCAGATACGCAGTATTTT.

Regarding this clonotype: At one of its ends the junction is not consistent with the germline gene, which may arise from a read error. The chain's CDR3 is CASCLAGEADTQYF. CDR3 nucleotides: TGTGCCAGCTGTTTGGCGGGAGAGGCAGATACGCAGTATTTT. The chain joins TRBV28 to TRBJ2-3, with 7 bases aligning to TRBD2. Germline CDR1 reads MDHEN; CDR2 reads SYDVKM. This CDR3 has 14 residues.

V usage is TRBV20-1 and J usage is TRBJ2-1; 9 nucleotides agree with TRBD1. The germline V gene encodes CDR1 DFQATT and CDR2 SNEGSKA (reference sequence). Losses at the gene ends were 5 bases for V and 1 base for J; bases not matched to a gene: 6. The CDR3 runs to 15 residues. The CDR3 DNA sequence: TGCAGTGCTGGGGACAGGGCGAAATCCTACAATGAGCAGTTCTTC. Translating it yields CSAGDRAKSYNEQFF.

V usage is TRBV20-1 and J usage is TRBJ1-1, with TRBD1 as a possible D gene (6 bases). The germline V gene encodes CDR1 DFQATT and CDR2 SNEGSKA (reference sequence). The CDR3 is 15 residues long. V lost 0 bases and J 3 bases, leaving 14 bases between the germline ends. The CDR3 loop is CSAREGQRGYTEAFF. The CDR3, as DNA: TGCAGTGCTAGAGAGGGACAAAGAGGTTACACTGAAGCTTTCTTT.

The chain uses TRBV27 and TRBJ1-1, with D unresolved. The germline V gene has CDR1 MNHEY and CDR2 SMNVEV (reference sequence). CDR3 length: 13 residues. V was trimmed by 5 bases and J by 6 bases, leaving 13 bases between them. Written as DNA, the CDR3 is TGTGCCAGCAGTGCCCAGAGGGCCGCTGAAGCTTTCTTT. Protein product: CASSAQRAAEAFF.

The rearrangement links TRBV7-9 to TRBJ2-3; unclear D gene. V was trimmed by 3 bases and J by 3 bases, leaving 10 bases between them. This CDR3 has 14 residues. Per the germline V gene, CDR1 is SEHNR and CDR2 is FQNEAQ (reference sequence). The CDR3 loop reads CASSLPETTDTQYF. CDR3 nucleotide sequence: TGTGCCAGCAGCTTGCCAGAGACTACAGATACGCAGTATTTT.

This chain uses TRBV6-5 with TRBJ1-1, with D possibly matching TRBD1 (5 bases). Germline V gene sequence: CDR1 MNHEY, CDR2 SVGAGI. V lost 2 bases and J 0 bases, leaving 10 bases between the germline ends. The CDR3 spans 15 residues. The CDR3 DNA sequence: TGTGCCAGCAGTTACCGGGACGGATTGAACACTGAAGCTTTCTTT. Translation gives CASSYRDGLNTEAFF.

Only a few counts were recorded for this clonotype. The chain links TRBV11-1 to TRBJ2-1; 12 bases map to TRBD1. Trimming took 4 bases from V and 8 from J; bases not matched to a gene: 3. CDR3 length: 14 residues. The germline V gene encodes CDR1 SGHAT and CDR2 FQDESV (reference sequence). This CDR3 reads CASSYGDRGHEQFF. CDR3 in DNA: TGTGCCAGCAGCTACGGGGACAGGGGGCATGAGCAGTTCTTC.